The 20 T cell receptor beta chains below were found in one sample sequenced in a study of T-cell memory formation after mild COVID-19. TCRdb analysed the 5' RACE reads with MiXCR anew, one entry per CDR3 protein. The sample lists a few hundred thousand distinct CDR3 sequences; 20% to 25% were seen once. The sample comprised PBMCs or a T cell subset sorted from them (not recorded which). These receptors were taken from an adult woman who had mild COVID-19 (a few samples of this study predate the infection). Cell type and time point are not known.

Many counts were recorded for this clonotype. The genes are TRBV7-2 and TRBJ1-2; 9 bases are a match to TRBD1. Unmatched junction bases numbered 1, after V lost 4 bases and J lost 4 bases. The CDR3 contains 13 residues. Looked up from germline, CDR1 is SGHTA and CDR2 is FQGNSA. The CDR3 reads CASSSGQGYGYTF. DNA for the CDR3: TGTGCCAGCAGCTCGGGACAGGGCTATGGCTACACCTTC.

V usage is TRBV30 and J usage is TRBJ2-7; D possibly corresponds to TRBD1 (6 bases). The germline V and J ends were trimmed by 4 bases and 0 bases, with 13 bases remaining between them. The CDR3 runs to 14 residues. The germline V gene encodes CDR1 GTSNPN and CDR2 SVGIG (reference sequence). The CDR3: CAWMGWGHSYEQYF. Here the CDR3 DNA reads TGTGCCTGGATGGGATGGGGACACTCCTACGAGCAGTACTTC.

This clonotype was observed a handful of times. This chain uses TRBV7-3 with TRBJ2-1; 11 bases are a match to TRBD2. The length of the CDR3 is 17 residues. J lost 6 bases, V lost 2 bases, and 9 bases had no gene match. Looked up from germline, CDR1 is SGHTA and CDR2 is FQGTGA. The CDR3, as DNA: TGTGCCAGCAGCTTACAGGAACTAGCGGGGGTCGGCAATGAGCAGTTCTTC. Protein product: CASSLQELAGVGNEQFF.

The gene calls are TRBV7-6 and TRBJ2-3, with 10 positions matching TRBD1. The V and J ends lost 5 bases and 2 bases, in that order; junction bases with no gene match: 10. CDR1 and CDR2 (germline): SGHVS, FNYEAQ. The CDR3 covers 17 residues. As DNA, the CDR3 is TGTGCCAGCAGCCCGCCCCCGGGACAGGGGAACACAGATACGCAGTATTTT. Amino acids: CASSPPPGQGNTDTQYF.

This clonotype was observed a few times. J is TRBJ1-1 and V is TRBV12-3 or TRBV12-4; 7 bases map to TRBD1. Losses at the gene ends were 6 bases for V and 2 bases for J; bases not matched to a gene: 6. The CDR3 length is 14 residues. The CDR3 spells CASSQGQRNTEAFF. CDR3 coding DNA: TGTGCCAGCAGCCAGGGACAGCGAAACACTGAAGCTTTCTTT.

V gene TRBV7-2 combines with J gene TRBJ2-1; D is possibly TRBD1 (6 bases). Germline-derived CDR1 and CDR2 are SGHTA and FQGNSA. V was pared by 4 bases and J by 6 bases, with 16 bases between. This CDR3 is 15 amino acids long. CDR3 amino acids: CASSYTGTLFNEQFF. CDR3 nucleotide sequence: TGTGCCAGCAGCTACACGGGGACACTCTTCAATGAGCAGTTCTTC. Supplemented by reference TRBV7-2 and TRBJ2-1, the full variable domain reads GAGVSQSPSNKVTEKGKDVELRCDPISGHTALYWYRQSLGQGLEFLIYFQGNSAPDKSGLPSDRFSAERTGGSVSTLTIQRTQQEDSAVYLCASSYTGTLFNEQFFGPGTRLTVL.

The chain's CDR3 is CASGLVPLGIQETQYF. The CDR3 DNA reads as TGTGCTAGTGGTTTGGTACCGCTAGGAATCCAAGAGACCCAGTACTTC. The J gene is TRBJ2-5, the V gene TRBV12-5; D unclear. This CDR3 region has 16 residues. V shed 0 bases and J shed 1 base, with 12 bases lying between them. The germline gives CDR1 LGHNT, CDR2 FRNRAP.

CDR3 DNA sequence: TGCAGTGTTCGGACTAGCGGGAGATATGATGAGCAGTTCTTC. Its protein is CSVRTSGRYDEQFF. The chain couples TRBV20-1 to TRBJ2-1; 13 bases line up with TRBD2. The CDR3 spans 14 residues. Germline assignment: CDR1 DFQATT and CDR2 SNEGSKA (reference sequence). The V segment lost 7 bases and the J segment 8 bases; nucleotides outside the gene matches: 8.

The table lists this clonotype with a few counts. This chain uses TRBV29-1 with TRBJ2-3; D gene unclear. Germline loops: CDR1 SQVTM, CDR2 ANQGSEA. The CDR3 sequence is 14 residues long. Trimming shortened V by 3 bases and J by 3 bases, and 13 bases separated the two germline ends. CDR3 amino acids: CSVDSRLKTDTQYF. In DNA, the CDR3 is TGCAGCGTTGATTCTAGGCTAAAAACAGATACGCAGTATTTT.

The chain joins TRBV15 to TRBJ1-1; a weak D match, TRBD1 (6 bases). This CDR3 comprises 12 residues. Germline V gene sequence: CDR1 LNHNV, CDR2 YYDKDF (reference sequence). V lost 3 bases and J 10 bases, leaving 12 bases between the germline ends. CDR3 residues: CATSRPGTTAFF. The CDR3 bases are TGTGCCACCAGCAGGCCAGGGACAACAGCTTTCTTT.

This chain links TRBV7-8 with TRBJ1-5, with 9 positions matching TRBD1. The CDR3 is made up of 14 amino acids. V trimming: 5 bases; J trimming: 4 bases; junction bases outside the gene matches: 3. The V gene's germline CDR1 is SGHVS and CDR2 FQNEAQ. The CDR3 sequence: CASSRDRANQPQHF. CDR3 coding DNA: TGTGCCAGCAGCCGGGACAGGGCAAATCAGCCCCAGCATTTT.

This clonotype turned up a few times. The chain employs TRBV7-9 and TRBJ2-5, with 10 nucleotides matching TRBD2. CDR3 size: 15 residues. Germline lookup yields CDR1 SEHNR and CDR2 FQNEAQ (reference sequence). Trimming took 5 bases from V and 5 from J; bases not matched to a gene: 8. The CDR3 protein is CASSPWTSGLETQYF. Written as DNA, the CDR3 is TGTGCCAGCAGCCCCTGGACTAGCGGCCTGGAGACCCAGTACTTC.

This clonotype was counted between two and nine times. The chain links TRBV6-5 to TRBJ2-7, with TRBD1 identical over 10 bases. V gave up 4 bases and J gave up 3 bases; unmatched junction bases: 9. Germline-derived CDR1 and CDR2 are MNHEY and SVGAGI. The CDR3 runs 16 residues. The CDR3, as DNA: TGTGCCAGCAGTTCTACCGGACAGGGGGGGTTCTACGAGCAGTACTTC. Translated: CASSSTGQGGFYEQYF.

J is TRBJ2-7 and V is TRBV15, with D unresolved. Between the trimmed V and J ends, which lost 6 bases and 5 bases, there was a span of 14 bases. CDR3 size: 13 residues. CDR1 is LNHNV and CDR2 is YYDKDF in the germline V gene (reference sequence). CDR3 region: CATRTPPADEQYF. For the CDR3, the DNA is TGTGCCACCAGAACCCCCCCCGCTGACGAGCAGTACTTC.

This chain links TRBV10-3 with TRBJ1-1; weak D call: TRBD1 (6 bases). This CDR3 has 14 amino acids. V was shortened by 5 bases and J by 3 bases, with 13 bases between the two germline ends. Germline CDR1 reads ENHRY; CDR2 reads SYGVKD. The CDR3 DNA reads TGTGCCATCAGTTTGGACAGCGGGGACACTGAAGCTTTCTTT. Protein product: CAISLDSGDTEAFF.

This clonotype was seen more than once but under ten times. The V call is TRBV7-9, the J call TRBJ2-5; D remains unclear. Germline V gene lookup returns CDR1 SEHNR and CDR2 FQNEAQ (reference sequence). The length of the CDR3 is 13 residues. The ends were cut back, 5 bases at V and 1 base at J, with 8 bases in the middle. The CDR3 nucleotides read TGTGCCAGCAGCCTAGAATCCCAAGAGACCCAGTACTTC. It is translated as CASSLESQETQYF. The full variable domain, in which reference TRBV7-9 and TRBJ2-5 provide the parts outside the CDR3, is DTGVSQNPRHKITKRGQNVTFRCDPISEHNRLYWYRQTLGQGPEFLTYFQNEAQLEKSRLLSDRFSAERPKGSFSTLEIQRTEQGDSAMYLCASSLESQETQYFGPGTRLLVL.

This clonotype was seen a few times. The rearrangement joins TRBV29-1 to TRBJ2-1, with TRBD2 matching over 7 bases. The CDR3 length is 14 residues. Germline V gene data show CDR1 as SQVTM and CDR2 as ANQGSEA. The ends lost 7 bases at V and 8 bases at J; junction bases unmatched: 14. The CDR3: CSAGGAGTWHEQFF. The CDR3 nucleotides are TGCAGCGCCGGGGGAGCGGGAACGTGGCATGAGCAGTTCTTC.

The V gene is TRBV30, the J gene TRBJ2-7; the D is unclear. The V end was cut by 2 bases, the J end by 2 bases, with 7 bases between. Per the germline V gene, CDR1 is GTSNPN and CDR2 is SVGIG (reference sequence). The CDR3 totals 12 residues. CDR3 residues: CAWSPAPYEQYF. CDR3 sequence (DNA): TGTGCCTGGAGTCCTGCCCCCTACGAGCAGTACTTC.

This clonotype turned up a few times. The chain uses TRBV20-1 and TRBJ1-1, with D tentatively TRBD1 (5 bases). CDR1 DFQATT and CDR2 SNEGSKA come from the germline V gene (reference sequence). Trimming stripped 3 bases from V and 0 bases from J, with 8 bases between. This CDR3 comprises 13 residues. CDR3 bases: TGCAGTGCTAGTATAGGGGTGAACACTGAAGCTTTCTTT. Protein sequence: CSASIGVNTEAFF.

The chain carries TRBV18 and TRBJ2-7, with a weak D call TRBD1 (5 bases). This CDR3 spans 14 amino acids. Trimming shortened V by 4 bases and J by 4 bases, and 14 bases separated the two germline ends. Germline V lookup: CDR1 KGHSH, CDR2 LQKENI. In DNA, the CDR3 is TGTGCCAGCTCACAGGGGATGCAGACATACGAGCAGTACTTC. It specifies CASSQGMQTYEQYF.